This T cell receptor beta chain was sequenced for a study of blood T cells in healthy people across ages. About the research overall: Per every two T cells, about one barcoded beta molecule was captured by template switching.

Comments on this clonotype: The antigen remains unidentified.

CDR3 length: 13 amino acids. V was cut by 2 bases and J by 5 bases, with 12 bases left in between. Germline CDR1 reads DFQATT; CDR2 reads SNEGSKA (reference sequence). The second PCR ran roughly 6 to 11 cycles with a sample-barcoded 5' primer and J-beta primers. TCRdb reanalysed the 5' RACE reads using MiXCR and keeps one entry per CDR3 protein. The profile shows roughly 1.5 million distinct CDR3 sequences, around 40% of them singletons. Study-level findings and limits: A conclusive naive versus antigen-experienced comparison was prevented by the unsorted PBMCs. Naive CD4+ cell counts and diversity both ran higher in long-lived than in aged donors.

The V call is TRBV20-1, the J call TRBJ1-1; D uncertain. This TCR was sampled from a woman between 18 and 29 years old in good health. The sequenced sample consisted of blood. CDR3 bases: TGCAGTGCTAGACTGGGGAGGGCTACTGAAGCTTTCTTT. Its translation: CSARLGRATEAFF.